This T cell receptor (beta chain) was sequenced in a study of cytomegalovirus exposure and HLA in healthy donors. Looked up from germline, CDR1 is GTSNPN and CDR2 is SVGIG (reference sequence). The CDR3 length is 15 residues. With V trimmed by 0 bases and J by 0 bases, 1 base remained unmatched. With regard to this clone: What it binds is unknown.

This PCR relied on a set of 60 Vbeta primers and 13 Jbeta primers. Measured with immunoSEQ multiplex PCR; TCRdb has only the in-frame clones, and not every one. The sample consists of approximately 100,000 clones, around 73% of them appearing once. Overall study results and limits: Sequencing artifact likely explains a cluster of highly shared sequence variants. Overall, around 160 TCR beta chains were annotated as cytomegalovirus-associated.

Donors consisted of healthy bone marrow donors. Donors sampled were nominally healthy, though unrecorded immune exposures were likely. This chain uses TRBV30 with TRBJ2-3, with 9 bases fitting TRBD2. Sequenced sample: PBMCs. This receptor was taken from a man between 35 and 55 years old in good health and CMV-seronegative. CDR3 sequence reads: CAWSVGTSSTDTQYF. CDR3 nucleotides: TGTGCCTGGAGTGTCGGGACTAGCAGCACAGATACGCAGTATTTT.